These 11 T cell receptor beta chains were sequenced from one sample in a study of shared clonotypes between healthy human individuals. Here immunoSEQ multiplex PCR was the method, and the copy in TCRdb shows in-frame clones only, minus some. The sample comprises approximately 700,000 clones, 55% to 85% of which are singletons, and more than 1.5% rests with the top ten. Sequenced material: memory CD4+ T cells sorted from blood. Subset: CD45RA-negative fraction. These receptor sequences come from a woman under 40 in good health.

V and J are TRBV19 and TRBJ1-5; D is unclear. With 3 bases removed from V and 4 bases from J, the gap between germline ends came to 10 bases. Germline values: CDR1 LNHDA, CDR2 SQIVND (reference sequence). This CDR3 is built from 14 residues. In DNA, the CDR3 is TGTGCCAGTAGTATTGGCCAGCCGAATCAGCCCCAGCATTTT. Protein: CASSIGQPNQPQHF.

The chain couples TRBV28 to TRBJ1-2, with D unresolved. V dropped 8 bases and J dropped 3 bases, with 10 bases sitting between them. The CDR3 sequence is 12 residues long. The germline gives CDR1 MDHEN, CDR2 SYDVKM. This CDR3 reads CASRGIDYGYTF. The CDR3 bases are TGTGCCAGCCGAGGGATCGACTATGGCTACACCTTC.

This clone was observed a handful of times. The chain carries TRBV4-2 and TRBJ1-1, with D perhaps matching TRBD1 (5 bases). The CDR3 sequence is 13 residues long. CDR1 and CDR2 from the germline V gene are LGHNA and YNFKEQ. V was cut by 6 bases and J by 10 bases, with 18 bases left in between. CDR3 protein: CASSQTEAGIAFF. CDR3 sequence (DNA): TGTGCCAGCAGTCAAACTGAGGCAGGGATAGCTTTCTTT.

The chain has TRBV4-2 and TRBJ1-2; D is undetermined. V lost 0 bases and J lost 4, with 9 bases in between. Germline V lookup: CDR1 LGHNA, CDR2 YNFKEQ. This CDR3 has 14 amino acids. The CDR3 here is CASSQDKGGYGYTF. As DNA, the CDR3 is TGTGCCAGCAGCCAAGATAAGGGAGGCTATGGCTACACCTTC.

The rearrangement uses TRBV5-1 and TRBJ2-7; tentative D call: TRBD2 (6 bases). The V and J ends lost 2 bases and 4 bases respectively, with 16 bases between them. The CDR3 totals 15 residues. Looked up from germline, CDR1 is SGHRS and CDR2 is YFSETQ. CDR3 nucleotide sequence: TGCGCCAGCAGCTTCAAGGTTGGAGGGTTATACGAGCAGTACTTC. Protein product: CASSFKVGGLYEQYF.

This chain uses TRBV4-1 with TRBJ2-5; D is undetermined. Germline CDR1 is MGHRA and CDR2 is YSYEKL. CDR3 length equals 13 residues. V lost 8 bases to trimming and J lost 4 bases, with 14 bases between them. The CDR3 region has the DNA TGCGCCAGCGGCCCGACTGTCCTAGAGACCCAGTACTTC. Its protein is CASGPTVLETQYF.

This sequence joins TRBV30 and TRBJ2-5; 8 bases agree with TRBD2. The J call may be wrong; the DNA end is better matched by TRBJ2-7. Germline lookup yields CDR1 GTSNPN and CDR2 SVGIG (reference sequence). The CDR3 length is 13 residues. The DNA for the CDR3 is TGTGCCTGGGACCCCGGGACTAGGGGCGAGCAGTACTTC. This gives the protein CAWDPGTRGEQYF.

This rearrangement joins TRBV28 to TRBJ1-1; tentatively, D is TRBD1 (6 bases). The length of the CDR3 is 15 residues. Germline V CDR1 and CDR2: MDHEN, SYDVKM. The V and J ends lost 5 bases and 3 bases respectively, with 16 bases between them. This CDR3 is CASSVQGPLDTEAFF. CDR3 DNA sequence: TGTGCCAGCAGTGTACAGGGCCCTCTGGACACTGAAGCTTTCTTT.

The chain joins TRBV6-1 to TRBJ1-3; perhaps TRBD1 as D (5 bases). Germline values: CDR1 MNHNS, CDR2 SASEGT. This CDR3 has 15 amino acids. The ends were cut back, 9 bases at V and 0 bases at J, with 15 bases in the middle. The CDR3 sequence: CASRWDRYSGNTIYF. For the CDR3, the DNA is TGTGCCAGTCGTTGGGACCGATACTCTGGAAACACCATATATTTT.

J is TRBJ1-4 and V is TRBV28, with no clear D. CDR1 is MDHEN and CDR2 is SYDVKM in the germline V gene. The V and J ends lost 1 base and 4 bases respectively, with 7 bases between them. The CDR3 contains 14 residues. As DNA, the CDR3 is TGTGCCAGCAGTTTATCGGGATATAATGAAAAACTGTTTTTT. This codes for CASSLSGYNEKLFF.

The chain recombines TRBV6-4 with TRBJ1-1; no definite D call. Germline assignment: CDR1 MRHNA and CDR2 SNTAGT. V was clipped by 8 bases and J by 4 bases, with 14 bases between them. The CDR3 runs 13 residues. The CDR3 bases are TGTGCCAGCTCAACGCAGGCGGGCACTGAAGCTTTCTTT. Amino acid sequence: CASSTQAGTEAFF.